This T cell receptor beta chain was retrieved from a study of blood T cell repertoires in COVID-19 (dated by TCRdb to 2020 to 2021). Regarding the study in general: The collaborator samples originated in the United States, Italy and Spain and spanned the acute and convalescent phases of COVID-19. The material from the prospective study consisted of cDNA or gDNA derived from T cells, B-cell-depleted T cells, or PBMCs. The dataset comprised deeply sampled blood TCRbeta repertoires from subjects exposed to, actively infected with, or recovered from COVID-19. The repertoires were released in a freely available public database intended as a resource for research on the immune response to SARS-CoV-2. Samples were obtained from the ongoing ImmuneRACE study (first 160 participants) and from approximately 1,200 subjects provided by 6 global collaborators. Sample metadata almost always included a de-identified subject ID, COVID-19 status, age in years and sex. Where available, HLA class I and class II types were obtained from metadata supplied by the sample provider rather than from assay-based typing. General conclusions and limits of the study: How much clinical and demographic metadata was included differed by source and by participant, and the metadata was provided uncurated.

Relative to germline, V is 0 bases shorter and J is 8 bases shorter, with 14 bases between their ends. Including cysteine and phenylalanine, the CDR3 has 15 amino acids. CDR3 DNA is the only sequence kept; it has 45 bases, read in frame from the first base. The germline V gene gives CDR1 as SGDLS and CDR2 as YYNGEE. In the prospective study, participants were about 18 to 90 years old, resided in about two dozen geographic areas of the United States, and were enrolled through a virtual design. Cohort assignment in the prospective study relied on participant-reported clinical history from a screening survey and a study questionnaire. Mobile phlebotomists in the prospective study collected whole blood, serum and a nasopharyngeal or oropharyngeal swab from every participant. Additional blood draws and questionnaires over an approximately two-month period could optionally be provided by prospective study participants. Blood samples from the prospective study were shipped frozen or at room temperature prior to DNA extraction.

The immunoSEQ Assay, a bias-controlled multiplex PCR, was used to amplify TCRbeta CDR3 regions from genomic DNA. Per the authors' processing: The number of nucleated cells in each sample was estimated by amplification of reference gene primers within the assay. To quantify the absolute abundance of each unique TCRbeta CDR3 rearrangement, sequence reads were collapsed and filtered. Productive Simpson clonality was computed per sample as the square root of Simpson's diversity index over productive rearrangements. The clones in this table, taken by TCRdb from immuneACCESS, are in-frame only. Not every clone is retained; where verified, under half of the shortfall comes from an unresolved V gene, and the cause of the rest is unknown. V, J and clone size reflect that table, while D and trimming were determined from the DNA. In all, the sample holds some 200,000 clones, and 70% to 90% of those were seen once. The ten largest clones represent around 7.4% of the sample.

This clone was found once. Its binding antigen is unknown. No base quality information exists; no much larger clone differs at one position. Sequencing input: PBMCs or T cells enriched from blood (not recorded which). The chain employs TRBV9 and TRBJ1-4; D gene: possibly TRBD1, on 5 matching bases. This sequence originates from a woman between 40 and 50 years old with acute COVID-19. The base sequence is TGTGCCAGCAGCGTAGGGGGGAGGGTTGCCGAAAAACTGTTTTTT. This yields the protein CASSVGGRVAEKLFF.